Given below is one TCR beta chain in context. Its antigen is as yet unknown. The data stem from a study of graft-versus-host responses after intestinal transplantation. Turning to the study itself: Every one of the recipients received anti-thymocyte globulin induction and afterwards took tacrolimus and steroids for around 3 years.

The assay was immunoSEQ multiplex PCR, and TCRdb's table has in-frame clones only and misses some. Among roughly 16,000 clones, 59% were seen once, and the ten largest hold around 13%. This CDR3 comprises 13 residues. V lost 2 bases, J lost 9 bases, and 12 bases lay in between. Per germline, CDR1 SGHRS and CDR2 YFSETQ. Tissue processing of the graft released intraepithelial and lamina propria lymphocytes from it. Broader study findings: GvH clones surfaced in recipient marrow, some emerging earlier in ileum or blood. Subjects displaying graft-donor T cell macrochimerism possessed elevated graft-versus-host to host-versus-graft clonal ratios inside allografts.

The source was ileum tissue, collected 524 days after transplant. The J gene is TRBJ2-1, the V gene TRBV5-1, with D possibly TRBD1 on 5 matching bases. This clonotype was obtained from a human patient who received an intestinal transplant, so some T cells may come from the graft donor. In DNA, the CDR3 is TGCGCCAGCAGCTTACGGGTCCAGGGTGAGCAGTTCTTC. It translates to CASSLRVQGEQFF.